This TCR beta chain was identified in a study of PD-1 blockade in classical Hodgkin lymphoma. The CDR3 totals 14 residues. Per the germline V gene, CDR1 is SGHDT and CDR2 is YYEEEE. Of note for this clone: Its antigen is undetermined. One end of the junction varies from germline; a read error may be responsible.

Libraries were prepared by immunoSEQ multiplex PCR; TCRdb keeps only in-frame clonotypes and omits some of them. The sample lists 95,000 to 120,000 clones, 80% to 90% occurring once. Study findings and constraints: By C4D1 there was a significant rise in CD4+ TCR diversity but not in CD8+ TCR diversity. Partial responders and progressors had significantly lower baseline TCR diversity.

Every patient was affected by relapse after autologous stem cell transplantation, while exposure to brentuximab vedotin was not uniform. This chain links TRBV5-6 with TRBJ1-3; D perhaps matches TRBD1 (5 bases). The sequence was collected from a human donor with classical Hodgkin lymphoma. The sample consisted of peripheral blood mononuclear cells (PBMCs), taken before the second cycle of nivolumab. The CDR3 is CASSLGEIGYTIYF. The CDR3 nucleotides read TGTGCCAGCAGCTTAGGGGAAATTGGATACACCATATATTTT.